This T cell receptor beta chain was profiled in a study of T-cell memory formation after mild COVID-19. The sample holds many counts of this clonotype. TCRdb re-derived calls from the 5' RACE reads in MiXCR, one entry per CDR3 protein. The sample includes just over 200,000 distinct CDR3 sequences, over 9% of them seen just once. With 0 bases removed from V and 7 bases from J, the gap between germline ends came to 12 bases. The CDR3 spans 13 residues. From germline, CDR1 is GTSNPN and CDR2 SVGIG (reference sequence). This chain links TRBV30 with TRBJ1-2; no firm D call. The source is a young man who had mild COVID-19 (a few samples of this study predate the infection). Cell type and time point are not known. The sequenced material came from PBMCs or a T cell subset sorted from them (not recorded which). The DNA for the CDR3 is TGTGCCTGGAGTGTACTTTCCAGCCGTGGCTACACCTTC. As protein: CAWSVLSSRGYTF. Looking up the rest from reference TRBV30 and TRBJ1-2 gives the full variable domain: SQTIHQWPATLVQPVGSPLSLECTVEGTSNPNLYWYRQAAGRGLQLLFYSVGIGQISSEVPQNLSASRPQDRQFILSSKKLLLSDSGFYLCAWSVLSSRGYTFGSGTRLTVV.